This TCR beta chain was sequenced during a study of cytomegalovirus exposure and HLA in healthy donors. Method: immunoSEQ multiplex PCR; TCRdb's copy keeps in-frame clones and lacks some. The table shows 100,000 to 120,000 clones, with roughly 90% occurring only once. With 9 bases removed from V and 3 bases from J, the gap between germline ends came to 9 bases. The CDR3 is 12 residues long. Germline loops: CDR1 LNHDA, CDR2 SQIVND (reference sequence). V usage is TRBV19 and J usage is TRBJ1-5, with D maybe TRBD1 (5 bases). The sequencing input was PBMCs. The sequence was obtained from a woman aged 18-35 years in good health and CMV-seronegative. CDR3 residues: CARGAFNQPQHF. The CDR3, as DNA: TGTGCCAGAGGGGCCTTCAATCAGCCCCAGCATTTT. Looking up the rest from reference TRBV19 and TRBJ1-5 gives the full variable domain: DGGITQSPKYLFRKEGQNVTLSCEQNLNHDAMYWYRQDPGQGLRLIYYSQIVNDFQKGDIAEGYSVSREKKESFPLTVTSAQKNPTAFYLCARGAFNQPQHFGDGTRLSIL.